This T cell receptor (beta chain) emerged from a study of spatial heterogeneity in lung cancer. At the level of the study: Alpha-chain sequences were consistently detected less often than beta-chain sequences.

Time point indicated: sample taken at primary tumor resection. Researchers sequenced whole RNA taken from tumor, nontumor lung or frozen PBMC without sorting. The CDR3 has 13 amino acids. Trimming removed 7 bases at V and 5 bases at J, with 15 bases between. The V gene's germline CDR1 is SGDLS and CDR2 YYNGEE. TCRdb redid the calling of the 5' RACE reads with MiXCR, one entry per CDR3 protein. The data hold approximately 6,900 distinct CDR3 sequences, with less than 5% observed a single time. This clonotype was counted at least ten times. With the library built for alpha chains, this beta chain is off target and its frequency is not meaningful.

Sequencing was performed on normal lung tissue next to the tumor, taken at surgery. The chain employs TRBV9 and TRBJ2-5; D might be TRBD1 or TRBD2, each matching 6 bases. This clonotype was sampled from a female donor with early-stage non-small cell lung cancer. The CDR3, as DNA: TGTGCCAGCTCATGGGGGGCAGAGGAGACCCAGTACTTC. Translating gives CASSWGAEETQYF.